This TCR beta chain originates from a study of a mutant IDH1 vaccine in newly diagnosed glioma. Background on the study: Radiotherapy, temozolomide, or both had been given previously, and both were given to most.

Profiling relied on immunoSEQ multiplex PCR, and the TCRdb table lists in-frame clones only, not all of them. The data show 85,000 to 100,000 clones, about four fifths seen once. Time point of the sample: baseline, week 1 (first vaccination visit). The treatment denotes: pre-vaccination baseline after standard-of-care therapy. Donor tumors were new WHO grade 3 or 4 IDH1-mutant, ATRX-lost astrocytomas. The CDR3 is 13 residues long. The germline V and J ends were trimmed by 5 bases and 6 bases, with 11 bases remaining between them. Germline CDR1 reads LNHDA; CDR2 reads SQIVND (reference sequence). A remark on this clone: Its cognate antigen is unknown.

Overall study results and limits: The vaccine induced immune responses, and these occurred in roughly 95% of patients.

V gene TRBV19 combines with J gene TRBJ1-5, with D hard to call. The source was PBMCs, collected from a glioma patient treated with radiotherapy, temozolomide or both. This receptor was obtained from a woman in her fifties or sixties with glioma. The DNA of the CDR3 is TGTGCCAGTAGTTCGGGGTTGGGTCAGCCCCAGCATTTT. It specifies CASSSGLGQPQHF.